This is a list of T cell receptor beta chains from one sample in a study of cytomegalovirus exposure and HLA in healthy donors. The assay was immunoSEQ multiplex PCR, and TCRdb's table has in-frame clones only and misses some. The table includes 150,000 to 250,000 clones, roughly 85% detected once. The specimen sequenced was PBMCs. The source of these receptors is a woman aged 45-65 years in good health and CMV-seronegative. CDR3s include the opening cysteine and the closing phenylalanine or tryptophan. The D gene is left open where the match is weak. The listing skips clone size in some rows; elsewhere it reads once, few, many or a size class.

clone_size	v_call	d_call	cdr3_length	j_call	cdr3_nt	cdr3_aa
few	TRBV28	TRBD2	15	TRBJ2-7	TGTGCCAGCTCCTCCCCGGGAGGGAACTCCTACGAGCAGTACTTC	CASSSPGGNSYEQYF
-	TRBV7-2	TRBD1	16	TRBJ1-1	TGTGCCAGCAGCTTATGGCCCCAGGGGGTGAACACTGAAGCTTTCTTT	CASSLWPQGVNTEAFF
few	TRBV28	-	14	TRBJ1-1	TGTGCCAGCAGTTTACGACAGGAGAACACTGAAGCTTTCTTT	CASSLRQENTEAFF
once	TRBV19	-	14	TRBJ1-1	TGTGCCAGTAGCAGGGCAGGGTTAATAGCTGAAGCTTTCTTT	CASSRAGLIAEAFF
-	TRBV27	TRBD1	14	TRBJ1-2	TGTGCCAGCAGTATTACACAGGGGGCTCATGGCTACACCTTC	CASSITQGAHGYTF
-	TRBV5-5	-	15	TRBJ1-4	TGTGCCAGCAGCTTGGGGGCACTGCTTAATGAAAAACTGTTTTTT	CASSLGALLNEKLFF
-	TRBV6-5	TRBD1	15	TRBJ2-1	TGTGCCAGCAGTACCTCGGACAGGTGGGGCAATGAGCAGTTCTTC	CASSTSDRWGNEQFF
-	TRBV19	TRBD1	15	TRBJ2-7	TGTGCCAGTAGTATAGTGGGGACAGGCTACTACGAGCAGTACTTC	CASSIVGTGYYEQYF
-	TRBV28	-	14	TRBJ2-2	TGTGCCAGCAGTTCTGGGGGGGCTACCGGGGAGCTGTTTTTT	CASSSGGATGELFF
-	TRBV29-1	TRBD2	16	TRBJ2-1	TGCAGCGTTGGAGGGACTAGCGGGAGCTCCTACAATGAGCAGTTCTTC	CSVGGTSGSSYNEQFF
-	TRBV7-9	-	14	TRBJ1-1	TGTGCCAGCAGCTTACAGGGGAAGGACACTGAAGCTTTCTTT	CASSLQGKDTEAFF
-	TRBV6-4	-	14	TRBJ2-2	TGTGCCAGCAGTAGCGGACCTAACACCGGGGAGCTGTTTTTT	CASSSGPNTGELFF
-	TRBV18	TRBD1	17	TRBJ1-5	TGTGCCAGCTCACTTACAGGGGGCTTTGATAGCAATCAGCCCCAGCATTTT	CASSLTGGFDSNQPQHF
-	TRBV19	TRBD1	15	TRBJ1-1	TGTGCCAGTGTAGGATTGGGGACAGGGAGTTCTGAAGCTTTCTTT	CASVGLGTGSSEAFF
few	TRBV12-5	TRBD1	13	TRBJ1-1	TGTGCTAGTGGTTCGGGCAGGGGGGCTGAAGCTTTCTTT	CASGSGRGAEAFF
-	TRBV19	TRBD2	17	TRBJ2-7	TGTGCCAGTAGTATACGGGCCAGGCTAGCGGGGTTACGCGAGCAGTACTTC	CASSIRARLAGLREQYF
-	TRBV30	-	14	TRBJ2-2	TGTGCCTTTGCACAGATCCTTTCCACCGGGGAGCTGTTTTTT	CAFAQILSTGELFF
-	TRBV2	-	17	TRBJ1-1	TGTGCCAGCGTCAGAAGACAAACAGGTGTTCAGAACACTGAAGCTTTCTTT	CASVRRQTGVQNTEAFF
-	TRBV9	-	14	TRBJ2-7	TGTGCCAGCAGCTCCCGGACTTTCTCCTACGAGCAGTACTTC	CASSSRTFSYEQYF
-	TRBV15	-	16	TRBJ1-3	TGTGCCACCAGCAGGGACATCACCCTCTCTGGAAACACCATATATTTT	CATSRDITLSGNTIYF
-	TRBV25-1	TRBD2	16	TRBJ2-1	TGTGCCAGCAGCCTTTTGGCGGGAGGGTCCTACAATGAGCAGTTCTTC	CASSLLAGGSYNEQFF
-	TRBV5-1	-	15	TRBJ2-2	TGCGCCAGCAGCTTGGCCGACACTAACACCGGGGAGCTGTTTTTT	CASSLADTNTGELFF
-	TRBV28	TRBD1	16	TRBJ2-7	TGTGCCAGCAGAACCCCCGACAGGGCTGGAGACTACGAGCAGTACTTC	CASRTPDRAGDYEQYF
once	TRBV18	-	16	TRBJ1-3	TGTGCCAGCTCACTAAGGCAGGGCCTCGCTGGAAACACCATATATTTT	CASSLRQGLAGNTIYF
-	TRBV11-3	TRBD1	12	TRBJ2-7	TGTGCCAGCAGCGGACAGGGCGACGAGCAGTACTTC	CASSGQGDEQYF
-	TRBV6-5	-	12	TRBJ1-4	TGTGCCAGCAGTTACGTCGGGAAAAAACTGTTTTTT	CASSYVGKKLFF
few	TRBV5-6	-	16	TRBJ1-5	TGTGCCAGCAGCTGGGGGGGACACCTTAGCAATCAGCCCCAGCATTTT	CASSWGGHLSNQPQHF
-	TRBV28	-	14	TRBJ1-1	TGTGCCAGCAGTCTTCTGGGGGGGGGCCTTGAAGCTTTCTTT	CASSLLGGGLEAFF